This T cell receptor beta chain comes out of a study of Graves' ophthalmopathy and Graves' hyperthyroidism. Overall study context: Ophthalmopathy absent within 18 months of follow-up marked hyperthyroidism as stable.

Study results and limitations: Blood also carried most expanded thyroid clonotypes exceeding 0.001 frequency.

Investigators amplified TCR beta CDR3 regions from RNA transcripts. The library came from an HTBI-primed first-round RT-PCR and a second-round multiplex PCR. MiXCR, applied by TCRdb to the multiplex PCR reads, yields one record per CDR3 protein. The sample shows around 1.1 million distinct CDR3 sequences, around a third of them seen only once. Germline CDR1 is DFQATT and CDR2 is SNEGSKA (reference sequence). The CDR3 is 14 residues long. V was pared by 6 bases and J by 1 base, with 2 bases of the junction left unmatched. Remarks on this clonotype: The antigen is unknown.

This receptor was obtained from an adult man with Graves' hyperthyroidism. V gene TRBV20-1 combines with J gene TRBJ2-5; 13 nucleotides agree with TRBD2. The sample consisted of peripheral blood or thyroid tissue (not recorded which). The CDR3 spells CSAGLAGAQETQYF. For the CDR3, the DNA is TGCAGTGCCGGACTAGCGGGGGCCCAAGAGACCCAGTACTTC.